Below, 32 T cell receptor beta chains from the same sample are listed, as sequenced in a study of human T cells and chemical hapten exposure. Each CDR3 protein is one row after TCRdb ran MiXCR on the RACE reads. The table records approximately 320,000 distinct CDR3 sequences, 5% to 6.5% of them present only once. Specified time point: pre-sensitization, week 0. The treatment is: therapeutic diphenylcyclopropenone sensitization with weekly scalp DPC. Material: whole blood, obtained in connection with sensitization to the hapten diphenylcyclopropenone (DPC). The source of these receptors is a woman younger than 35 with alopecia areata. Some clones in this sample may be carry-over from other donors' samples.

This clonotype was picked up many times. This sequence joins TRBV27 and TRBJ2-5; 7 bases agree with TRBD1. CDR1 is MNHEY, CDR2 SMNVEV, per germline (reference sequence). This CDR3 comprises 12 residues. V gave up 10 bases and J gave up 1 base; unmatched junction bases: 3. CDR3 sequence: CATGQVQETQYF. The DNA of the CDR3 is TGTGCCACCGGACAGGTCCAAGAGACCCAGTACTTC.

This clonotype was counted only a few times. The CDR3 bases are TGTGCCAGCAGCTTAGGACAGGGGATCACCGGGGAGCTGTTTTTT. Encoded protein: CASSLGQGITGELFF. The rearrangement uses TRBV11-1 and TRBJ2-2; TRBD1 matches 8 bases. CDR1 is SGHAT and CDR2 is FQDESV in the germline V gene (reference sequence). The V and J ends lost 1 base and 4 bases, in that order; junction bases with no gene match: 2. The CDR3 has 15 residues.

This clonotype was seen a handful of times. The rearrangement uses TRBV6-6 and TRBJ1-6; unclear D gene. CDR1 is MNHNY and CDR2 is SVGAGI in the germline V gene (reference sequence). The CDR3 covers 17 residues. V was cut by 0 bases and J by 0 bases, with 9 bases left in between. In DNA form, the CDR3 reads TGTGCCAGCAGTTACTCGAGTCCGAGCTCCTATAATTCACCCCTCCACTTT. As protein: CASSYSSPSSYNSPLHF.

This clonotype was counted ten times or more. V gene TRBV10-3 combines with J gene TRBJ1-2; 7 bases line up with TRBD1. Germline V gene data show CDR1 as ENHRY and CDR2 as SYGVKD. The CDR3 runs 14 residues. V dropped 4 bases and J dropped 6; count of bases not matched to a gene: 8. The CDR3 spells CAISVNRGMDGYTF. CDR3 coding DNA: TGTGCCATCAGTGTGAACAGGGGTATGGATGGCTACACCTTC.

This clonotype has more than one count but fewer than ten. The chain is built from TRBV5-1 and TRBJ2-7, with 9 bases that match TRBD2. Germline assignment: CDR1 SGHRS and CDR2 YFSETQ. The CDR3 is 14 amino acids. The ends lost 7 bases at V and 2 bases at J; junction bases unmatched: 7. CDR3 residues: CASGGGGAPYEQYF. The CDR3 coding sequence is TGCGCCAGCGGCGGGGGGGGAGCCCCCTACGAGCAGTACTTC.

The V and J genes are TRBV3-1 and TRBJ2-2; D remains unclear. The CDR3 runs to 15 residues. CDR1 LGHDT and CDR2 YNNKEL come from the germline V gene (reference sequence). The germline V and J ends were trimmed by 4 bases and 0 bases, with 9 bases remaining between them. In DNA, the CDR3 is TGTGCCAGCAGCCCTCTTGGGGCGAACACCGGGGAGCTGTTTTTT. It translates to CASSPLGANTGELFF.

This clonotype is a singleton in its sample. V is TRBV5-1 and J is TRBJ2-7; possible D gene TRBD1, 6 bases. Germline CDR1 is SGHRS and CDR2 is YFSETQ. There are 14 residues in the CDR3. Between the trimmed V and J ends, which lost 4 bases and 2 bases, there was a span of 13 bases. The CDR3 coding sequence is TGCGCCAGCAGCCTGACAGGACGTACCTACGAGCAGTACTTC. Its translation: CASSLTGRTYEQYF.

DNA of the CDR3: TGTGCCAGCAGTGAACAGGGGGCGTTCGAGCAGTACTTC. This encodes CASSEQGAFEQYF. V gene TRBV25-1 combines with J gene TRBJ2-7, with 8 bases matching TRBD1. V was clipped by 2 bases and J by 6 bases; unmatched bases: 3. CDR3 length: 13 amino acids. The germline V gene encodes CDR1 MGHDK and CDR2 SYGVNS.

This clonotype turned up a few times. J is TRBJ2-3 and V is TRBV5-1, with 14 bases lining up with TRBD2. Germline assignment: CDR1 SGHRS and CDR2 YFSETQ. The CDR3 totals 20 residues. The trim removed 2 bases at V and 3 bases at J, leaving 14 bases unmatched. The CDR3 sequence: CASSFYSLTSGGVSTDTQYF. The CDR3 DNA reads TGCGCCAGCAGCTTCTACTCTCTGACTAGCGGGGGGGTGTCAACAGATACGCAGTATTTT.

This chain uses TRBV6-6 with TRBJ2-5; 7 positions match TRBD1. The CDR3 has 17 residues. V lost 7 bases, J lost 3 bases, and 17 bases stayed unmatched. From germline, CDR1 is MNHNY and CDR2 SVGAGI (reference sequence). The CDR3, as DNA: TGTGCCAGCACCCACGGCAATAAGGGGGCTAGTAAAGAGACCCAGTACTTC. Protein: CASTHGNKGASKETQYF.

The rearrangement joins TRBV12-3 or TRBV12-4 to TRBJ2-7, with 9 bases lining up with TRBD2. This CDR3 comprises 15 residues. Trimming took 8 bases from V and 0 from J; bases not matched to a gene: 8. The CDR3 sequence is CASGIAGEASYEQYF. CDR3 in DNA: TGTGCCAGCGGAATAGCGGGGGAGGCCTCCTACGAGCAGTACTTC.

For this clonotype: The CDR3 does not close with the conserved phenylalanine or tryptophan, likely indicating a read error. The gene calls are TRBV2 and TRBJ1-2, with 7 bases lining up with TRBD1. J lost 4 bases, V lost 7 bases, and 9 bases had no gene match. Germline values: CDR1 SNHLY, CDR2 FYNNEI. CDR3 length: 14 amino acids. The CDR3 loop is CASIEQGPRYGYTY. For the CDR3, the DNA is TGTGCCAGCATCGAACAGGGGCCCCGCTATGGCTACACCTAC.

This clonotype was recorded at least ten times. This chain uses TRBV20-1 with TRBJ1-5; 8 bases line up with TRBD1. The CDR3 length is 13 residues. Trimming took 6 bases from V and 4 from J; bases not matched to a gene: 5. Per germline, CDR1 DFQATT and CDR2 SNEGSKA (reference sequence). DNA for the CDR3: TGCAGTGCCGGGGGACAGGCGAATCAGCCCCAGCATTTT. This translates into CSAGGQANQPQHF.

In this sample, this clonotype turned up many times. CDR3 loop: CASSRARVSNQPQHF. CDR3 DNA: TGTGCCAGCAGCCGAGCCAGGGTTAGCAATCAGCCCCAGCATTTT. The V gene is TRBV7-2, the J gene TRBJ1-5; TRBD1 might be the D (5 bases). Trimming took off 5 bases at V and 0 bases at J, with 11 bases between the two ends. The CDR3 runs 15 residues. Germline loops: CDR1 SGHTA, CDR2 FQGNSA.

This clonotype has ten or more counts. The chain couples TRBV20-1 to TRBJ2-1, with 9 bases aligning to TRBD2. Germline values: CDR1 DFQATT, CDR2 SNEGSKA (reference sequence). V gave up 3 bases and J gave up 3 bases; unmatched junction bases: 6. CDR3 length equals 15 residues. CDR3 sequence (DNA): TGCAGTGCTAGTACGATAGCGGGGGACTACAATGAGCAGTTCTTC. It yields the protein CSASTIAGDYNEQFF.

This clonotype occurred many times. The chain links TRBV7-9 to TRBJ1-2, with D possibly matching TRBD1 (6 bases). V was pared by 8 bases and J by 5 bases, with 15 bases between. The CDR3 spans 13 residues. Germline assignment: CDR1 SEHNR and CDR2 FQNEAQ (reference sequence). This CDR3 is CASAGGGLYGYTF. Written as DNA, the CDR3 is TGTGCCAGCGCCGGCGGGGGGCTGTATGGCTACACCTTC.

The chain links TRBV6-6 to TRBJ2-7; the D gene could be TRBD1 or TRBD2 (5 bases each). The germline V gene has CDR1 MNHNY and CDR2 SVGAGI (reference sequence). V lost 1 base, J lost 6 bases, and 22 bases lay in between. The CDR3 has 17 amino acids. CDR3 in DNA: TGTGCCAGCAGTTACTTAGGGGCCGGGACGGCCGGGGCCGAGCAGTACTTC. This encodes CASSYLGAGTAGAEQYF.

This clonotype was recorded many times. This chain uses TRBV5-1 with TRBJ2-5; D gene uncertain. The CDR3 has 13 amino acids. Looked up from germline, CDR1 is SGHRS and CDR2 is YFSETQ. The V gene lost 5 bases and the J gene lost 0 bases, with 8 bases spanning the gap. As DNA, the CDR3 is TGCGCCAGCAGTTCAGAGAACCAAGAGACCCAGTACTTC. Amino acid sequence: CASSSENQETQYF.

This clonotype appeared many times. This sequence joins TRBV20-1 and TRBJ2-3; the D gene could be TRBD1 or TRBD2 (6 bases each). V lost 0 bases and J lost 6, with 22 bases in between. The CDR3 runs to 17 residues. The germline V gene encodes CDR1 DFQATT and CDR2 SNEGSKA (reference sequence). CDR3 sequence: CSARDAGLPAQGDTQYF. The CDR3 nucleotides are TGCAGTGCTAGAGATGCGGGACTCCCGGCCCAGGGGGATACGCAGTATTTT.

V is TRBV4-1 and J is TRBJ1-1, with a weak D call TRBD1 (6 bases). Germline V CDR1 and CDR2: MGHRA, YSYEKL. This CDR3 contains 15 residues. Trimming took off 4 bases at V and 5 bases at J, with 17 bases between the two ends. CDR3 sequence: CASSPRGGGGTEAFF. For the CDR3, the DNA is TGCGCCAGCAGCCCCCGCGGGGGCGGTGGGACTGAAGCTTTCTTT.

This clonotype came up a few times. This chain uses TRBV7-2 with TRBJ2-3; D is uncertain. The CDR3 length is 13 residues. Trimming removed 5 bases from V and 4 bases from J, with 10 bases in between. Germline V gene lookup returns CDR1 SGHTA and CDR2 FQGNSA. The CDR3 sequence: CASSLINADTQYF. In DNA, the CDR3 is TGTGCCAGCAGCCTCATAAACGCAGATACGCAGTATTTT.

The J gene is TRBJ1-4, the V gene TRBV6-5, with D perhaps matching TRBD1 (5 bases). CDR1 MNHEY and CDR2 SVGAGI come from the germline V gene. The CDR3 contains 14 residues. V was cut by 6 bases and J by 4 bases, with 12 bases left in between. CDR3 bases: TGTGCCAGCAGGCAGGGTAGCCATAATGAAAAACTGTTTTTT. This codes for CASRQGSHNEKLFF.

The CDR3 coding sequence is TGTGCCAGCAGTAACCCCCCGGCCTATCCGAAGGGATTTTTAACCAAAAACATTCAGTACTTC. Translated, it gives CASSNPPAYPKGFLTKNIQYF. The chain couples TRBV6-1 to TRBJ2-4, with D hard to call. Germline-derived CDR1 and CDR2 are MNHNS and SASEGT. Trimming pared 5 bases from V and 2 bases from J, leaving 31 bases between. The CDR3 is 21 residues long.

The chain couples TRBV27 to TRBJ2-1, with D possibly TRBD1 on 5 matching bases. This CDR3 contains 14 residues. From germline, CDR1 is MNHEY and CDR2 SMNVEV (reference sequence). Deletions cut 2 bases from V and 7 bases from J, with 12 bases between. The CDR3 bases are TGTGCCAGCAGTTTAACAGGACCTCTAAATGAGCAGTTCTTC. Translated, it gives CASSLTGPLNEQFF.

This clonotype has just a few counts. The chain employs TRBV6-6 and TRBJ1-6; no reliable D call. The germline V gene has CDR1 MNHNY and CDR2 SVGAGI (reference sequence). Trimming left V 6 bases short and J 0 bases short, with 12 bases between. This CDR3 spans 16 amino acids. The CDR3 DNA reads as TGTGCCAGCAGCCCGACATCGAGCTCCTATAATTCACCCCTCCACTTT. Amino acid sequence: CASSPTSSSYNSPLHF.

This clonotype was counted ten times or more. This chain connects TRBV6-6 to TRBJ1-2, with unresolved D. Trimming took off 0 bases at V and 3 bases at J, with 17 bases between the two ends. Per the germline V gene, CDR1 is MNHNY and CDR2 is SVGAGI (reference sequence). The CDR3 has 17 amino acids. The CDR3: CASSYSSERARHYGYTF. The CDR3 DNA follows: TGTGCCAGCAGTTACTCAAGCGAGAGGGCGCGGCACTATGGCTACACCTTC.

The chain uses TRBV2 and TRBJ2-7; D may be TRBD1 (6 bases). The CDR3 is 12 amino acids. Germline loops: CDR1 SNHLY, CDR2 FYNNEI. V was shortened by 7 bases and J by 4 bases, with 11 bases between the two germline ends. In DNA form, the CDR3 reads TGTGCCAGCAACCCGGACAGTTACGAGCAGTACTTC. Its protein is CASNPDSYEQYF.

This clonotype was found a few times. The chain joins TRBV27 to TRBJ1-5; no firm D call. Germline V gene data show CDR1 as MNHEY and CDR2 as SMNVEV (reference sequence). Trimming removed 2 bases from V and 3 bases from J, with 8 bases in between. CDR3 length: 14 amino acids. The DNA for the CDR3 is TGTGCCAGCAGTTTACGCCGGGACAATCAGCCCCAGCATTTT. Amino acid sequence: CASSLRRDNQPQHF.

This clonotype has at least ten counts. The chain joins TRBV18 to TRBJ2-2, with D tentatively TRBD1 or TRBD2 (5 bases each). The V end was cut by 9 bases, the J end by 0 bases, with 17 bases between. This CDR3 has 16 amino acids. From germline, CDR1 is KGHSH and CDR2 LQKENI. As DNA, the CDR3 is TGTGCCAGTACCCAGTTTGGGGGACCGAACACCGGGGAGCTGTTTTTT. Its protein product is CASTQFGGPNTGELFF.

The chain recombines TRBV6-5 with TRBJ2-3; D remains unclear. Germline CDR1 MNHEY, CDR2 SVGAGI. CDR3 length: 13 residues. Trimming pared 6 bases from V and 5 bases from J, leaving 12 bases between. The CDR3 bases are TGTGCCAGCAGCTTAAAAGGGATAGATACGCAGTATTTT. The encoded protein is CASSLKGIDTQYF.

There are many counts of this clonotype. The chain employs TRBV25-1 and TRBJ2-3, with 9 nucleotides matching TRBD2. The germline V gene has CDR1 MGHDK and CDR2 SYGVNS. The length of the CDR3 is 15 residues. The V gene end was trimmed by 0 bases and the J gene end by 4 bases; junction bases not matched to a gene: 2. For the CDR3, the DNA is TGTGCCAGCAGTGAATACGGCGGGGGGGCAGATACGCAGTATTTT. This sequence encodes CASSEYGGGADTQYF.

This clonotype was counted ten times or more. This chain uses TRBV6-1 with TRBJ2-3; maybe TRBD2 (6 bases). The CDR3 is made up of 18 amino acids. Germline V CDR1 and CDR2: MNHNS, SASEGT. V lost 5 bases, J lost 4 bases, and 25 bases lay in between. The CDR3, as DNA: TGTGCCAGCAGTCAAAGTTGGGGACTGACTGCGGGCCCAGATACGCAGTATTTT. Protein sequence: CASSQSWGLTAGPDTQYF.